The 16 T cell receptor beta chains presented below share a single source sample, sequenced in a study of breast tumors, draining lymph nodes, adjacent tissues. Breast cancer patients provided tissue from their axillary draining lymph nodes. TCRdb reanalysed the multiplex PCR reads using MiXCR and keeps one entry per CDR3 protein. The table includes 250,000 or so distinct CDR3 sequences, 30% detected once. The sample comprised axillary lymph node tissue. These receptors all come from a female donor with breast cancer. Some clones in this sample may be carry-over from other donors' samples.

This clonotype has at least ten counts. This rearrangement joins TRBV7-3 to TRBJ1-4; the D gene is possibly TRBD1 (6 bases). The CDR3 length is 15 residues. V lost 0 bases and J 7 bases, leaving 12 bases between the germline ends. CDR1 SGHTA and CDR2 FQGTGA come from the germline V gene. The CDR3 loop is CASSLTGGAGEKLFF. CDR3 bases: TGTGCCAGCAGCTTAACTGGGGGGGCTGGTGAAAAACTGTTTTTT.

This clonotype has ten or more counts. V is TRBV7-9 and J is TRBJ1-2, with 7 bases identical to TRBD1. This CDR3 region has 15 residues. Trimming at V came to 5 bases and at J to 3 bases, leaving 9 bases not matched to a gene. The germline gives CDR1 SEHNR, CDR2 FQNEAQ (reference sequence). The CDR3 here is CASSQGSGGYYGYTF. The CDR3 DNA reads as TGTGCCAGCAGCCAAGGATCAGGGGGGTACTATGGCTACACCTTC.

This clonotype appeared a few times. One base away lies a much larger clone, so this may be a sequencing read error. The chain links TRBV5-5 to TRBJ2-5; D gene uncertain. Trimming pared 0 bases from V and 1 base from J, leaving 7 bases between. This CDR3 spans 14 amino acids. Germline assignment: CDR1 SGHKS and CDR2 YYEKEE (reference sequence). The CDR3 reads CASSLDSSQETQYF. Here the CDR3 DNA reads TGTGCCAGCAGCTTGGACAGTTCCCAAGAGACCCAGTACTTC.

To note about this clonotype: A much larger clone lies one base from this, so it may be a read error. This CDR3 is CASRSLGLAGVGELFF. CDR3 bases: TGCGCCAGCCGATCGTTGGGACTAGCGGGCGTCGGGGAGCTGTTTTTT. V is TRBV5-1 and J is TRBJ2-2; 12 nucleotides agree with TRBD2. The CDR3 has 16 amino acids. Trimming cost V 7 bases and J 7 bases; bases outside gene matches: 11. Germline V CDR1 and CDR2: SGHRS, YFSETQ. The variable domain in full, with the rest retrieved from reference TRBV5-1 and TRBJ2-2, is KAGVTQTPRYLIKTRGQQVTLSCSPISGHRSVSWYQQTPGQGLQFLFEYFSETQRNKGNFPGRFSGRQFSNSRSEMNVSTLELGDSALYLCASRSLGLAGVGELFFGEGSRLTVL.

This clonotype appeared many times. The chain has TRBV9 and TRBJ1-6, with D perhaps TRBD1 (6 bases). V lost 3 bases and J 9 bases, leaving 13 bases between the germline ends. The CDR3 consists of 14 residues. Germline CDR1 and CDR2: SGDLS and YYNGEE. The DNA for the CDR3 is TGTGCCAGCAGCGGACTGGGACATTTTTCACCCCTCCACTTT. It specifies CASSGLGHFSPLHF.

This clonotype was seen a few times. The chain combines TRBV4-2 with TRBJ2-1, with a weak D call TRBD2 (6 bases). The CDR3 length is 15 residues. CDR1 and CDR2 from the germline V gene are LGHNA and YNFKEQ. V was shortened by 0 bases and J by 6 bases, with 12 bases between the two germline ends. As DNA, the CDR3 is TGTGCCAGCAGCCAAGAATGGGCGGGAACCAATGAGCAGTTCTTC. Amino acids: CASSQEWAGTNEQFF.

This clonotype has a count of ten or more. The chain links TRBV20-1 to TRBJ2-3; 11 bases are a match to TRBD2. There are 17 residues in the CDR3. The germline CDR1 and CDR2 sequences are DFQATT and SNEGSKA (reference sequence). J was trimmed by 4 bases and V by 3 bases; bases with no gene match: 12. Here the CDR3 reads CSARSGVVAGGADTQYF. CDR3 nucleotides: TGCAGTGCTAGGTCCGGGGTCGTAGCGGGAGGGGCAGATACGCAGTATTTT.

The table lists this clonotype with many counts. The chain links TRBV11-3 to TRBJ1-4; D is undetermined. Germline values: CDR1 SGHNT, CDR2 YENEEA. CDR3 length: 15 amino acids. V gave up 5 bases and J gave up 0 bases, with 10 bases separating them. This CDR3 reads CASSTRHATNEKLFF. The CDR3 DNA sequence: TGTGCCAGCAGCACCCGACACGCAACTAATGAAAAACTGTTTTTT.

This clonotype was counted many times. The rearrangement joins TRBV20-1 to TRBJ2-7, with TRBD1 matching 7 bases. The CDR3 covers 13 residues. With V trimmed by 4 bases and J by 2 bases, 5 bases remained unmatched. Germline loops: CDR1 DFQATT, CDR2 SNEGSKA (reference sequence). In nucleotides, the CDR3 is TGCAGTGCTAAAGCCGGGACAGCCTACGAGCAGTACTTC. Its protein is CSAKAGTAYEQYF.

This clonotype appeared many times. This rearrangement joins TRBV5-1 to TRBJ2-7; 11 bases map to TRBD1. The germline V gene encodes CDR1 SGHRS and CDR2 YFSETQ. This CDR3 comprises 14 residues. V gave up 5 bases and J gave up 7 bases; unmatched junction bases: 8. The CDR3 DNA reads as TGCGCCAGCAGGGGGACAGGGGGTAATCGAGAGCAGTACTTC. Translating gives CASRGTGGNREQYF.

This clonotype appeared a few times. This chain uses TRBV30 with TRBJ1-2; 10 nucleotides align to TRBD1. The CDR3 is 16 amino acids. Germline V gives CDR1 GTSNPN, CDR2 SVGIG (reference sequence). V lost 3 bases and J lost 1; bases outside the gene matches: 8. The CDR3 DNA follows: TGTGCCTGGAGCGCAGACAGGGGGCGGTTTAACTATGGCTACACCTTC. Protein: CAWSADRGRFNYGYTF.

This clonotype was counted only a few times. This chain joins TRBV30 and TRBJ1-4, with 8 bases lining up with TRBD1. Germline-derived CDR1 and CDR2 are GTSNPN and SVGIG (reference sequence). CDR3 length equals 14 residues. V gave up 0 bases and J gave up 8 bases; unmatched junction bases: 5. CDR3 amino acids: CAWSVLDREEKLFF. The DNA for the CDR3 is TGTGCCTGGAGTGTACTGGACAGGGAAGAAAAACTGTTTTTT.

This clonotype occurred once. Being one base from a much bigger clone, this may be a read error. This chain joins TRBV25-1 and TRBJ2-2; 10 bases fit TRBD2. Germline assignment: CDR1 MGHDK and CDR2 SYGVNS. The CDR3 has 16 amino acids. The DNA for the CDR3 is TGTACCAGCAGTTACACTAGCGGGATGAACACCGGGGAGCTGTTTTTT. It codes for CTSSYTSGMNTGELFF.

Regarding this clonotype: This could be a read error, since a much larger clone is one nucleotide away. The genes are TRBV9 and TRBJ2-5; D unclear. The CDR3 contains 14 residues. Looked up from germline, CDR1 is SGDLS and CDR2 is YYNGEE. The CDR3 protein is CASTPLESAETQSF. The CDR3 DNA is TGTGCCAGCACCCCTCTAGAATCTGCAGAGACCCAGTCCTTC.

This clonotype showed up many times. This chain connects TRBV7-8 to TRBJ2-7, with 7 nucleotides matching TRBD2. In germline, CDR1 is SGHVS, CDR2 FQNEAQ. V dropped 2 bases and J dropped 5; count of bases not matched to a gene: 6. This CDR3 contains 14 residues. The CDR3 nucleotides are TGTGCCAGCAGCTTACGGGCAGGGACTAACGAGCAGTACTTC. Amino acid sequence: CASSLRAGTNEQYF.

With respect to this clonotype: One end of the junction varies from germline; a read error may be responsible. The chain employs TRBV25-1 and TRBJ2-1; 11 bases fit TRBD2. CDR1 is MGHDK and CDR2 is SYGVNS in the germline V gene. CDR3 length: 16 amino acids. CDR3 sequence reads: CATGTSGPSSYNERFF. In nucleotides, the CDR3 is TGTGCCACCGGGACTAGCGGACCAAGCTCCTACAATGAGCGGTTCTTC. The whole variable domain, remainder taken from reference TRBV25-1 and TRBJ2-1, is EADIYQTPRYLVIGTGKKITLECSQTMGHDKMYWYQQDPGMELHLIHYSYGVNSTEKGDLSSESTVSRIRTEHFPLTLESARPSHTSQYLCATGTSGPSSYNERFFGPGTRLTVL.